The 27 T cell receptor beta chains reported below all come from one sample, sequenced in a study of blood T cell repertoires in COVID-19. Sequencing was performed with immunoSEQ multiplex PCR; in TCRdb, only in-frame clones are kept and a portion is missing. The sample carries roughly 100,000 clones, 86% recorded once. Specimen: peripheral blood. Source of these receptors: a woman aged 80 or over with acute or convalescent COVID-19.

The chain links TRBV5-5 to TRBJ1-1; possible D gene TRBD1, 6 bases. Trimming left V 6 bases short and J 1 base short, with 13 bases between. This CDR3 is 14 amino acids long. Germline V gene lookup returns CDR1 SGHKS and CDR2 YYEKEE (reference sequence). The CDR3 sequence is CASTPTGENTEAFF. As DNA, the CDR3 is TGTGCCAGCACCCCGACAGGTGAGAACACTGAAGCTTTCTTT.

The gene calls are TRBV5-1 and TRBJ2-7; D not certain. The CDR3 has 13 amino acids. Germline lookup yields CDR1 SGHRS and CDR2 YFSETQ. V shed 3 bases and J shed 0 bases, with 7 bases lying between them. This chain's CDR3 is CASSSQVSYEQYF. CDR3 DNA: TGCGCCAGCAGCTCCCAGGTCTCCTACGAGCAGTACTTC. Combining the CDR3 with reference TRBV5-1 and TRBJ2-7 gives the whole variable domain KAGVTQTPRYLIKTRGQQVTLSCSPISGHRSVSWYQQTPGQGLQFLFEYFSETQRNKGNFPGRFSGRQFSNSRSEMNVSTLELGDSALYLCASSSQVSYEQYFGPGTRLTVT.

This clone showed up just a few times. The chain has TRBV5-1 and TRBJ2-1; 10 bases match TRBD2. This CDR3 region has 16 residues. Trimming at V came to 4 bases and at J to 3 bases, leaving 7 bases not matched to a gene. CDR1 and CDR2 from the germline V gene are SGHRS and YFSETQ. DNA for the CDR3: TGCGCCAGCAGCCCGACATCTAGCGGGGGCTACAATGAGCAGTTCTTC. This translates into CASSPTSSGGYNEQFF.

The chain is built from TRBV6-2 or TRBV6-3 and TRBJ1-1; D is ambiguous. V gave up 2 bases and J gave up 8 bases, with 9 bases separating them. Germline-derived CDR1 and CDR2 are MNHEY and SVGEGT. This CDR3 is built from 12 residues. The CDR3 loop is CASSYAGNEAFF. In DNA form, the CDR3 reads TGTGCCAGCAGTTACGCCGGGAACGAAGCTTTCTTT.

This rearrangement joins TRBV3-1 (or the pseudogene TRBV3-2) to TRBJ1-1; maybe TRBD1 (6 bases). With 4 bases removed from V and 8 bases from J, the gap between germline ends came to 20 bases. CDR1 LGHDT and CDR2 YNNKEL come from the germline V gene (reference sequence). This CDR3 comprises 15 residues. CDR3 nucleotide sequence: TGTGCCAGCAGCCCGGCCCTCGGGGGGGCGACCGAAGCTTTCTTT. This gives the protein CASSPALGGATEAFF.

The V and J genes are TRBV12-3 or TRBV12-4 and TRBJ1-5; no clear D gene. V lost 3 bases and J lost 5, with 5 bases in between. This CDR3 contains 12 residues. The CDR3 DNA reads as TGTGCCAGCAGTTTCGGGGATCAGCCCCAGCATTTT. Amino acid sequence: CASSFGDQPQHF.

The rearrangement joins TRBV6-5 to TRBJ1-5; 9 bases match TRBD1. Losses at the gene ends were 5 bases for V and 5 bases for J; bases not matched to a gene: 4. The CDR3 is 14 residues long. In germline, CDR1 is MNHEY, CDR2 SVGAGI. CDR3 nucleotide sequence: TGTGCCAGCAGTCGGACAGGGGTGGATCAGCCCCAGCATTTT. This encodes CASSRTGVDQPQHF.

The chain links TRBV7-8 to TRBJ2-2; 8 bases line up with TRBD2. V was clipped by 1 base and J by 2 bases; unmatched bases: 9. This CDR3 contains 18 residues. Germline CDR1 and CDR2: SGHVS and FQNEAQ. CDR3 region: CASSLGGPSGGNTGELFF. The DNA for the CDR3 is TGTGCCAGCAGCTTAGGTGGTCCCAGCGGGGGAAACACCGGGGAGCTGTTTTTT.

CDR3 protein: CASRARDEQYF. CDR3 nucleotides: TGTGCCAGCAGGGCACGGGACGAGCAGTACTTC. The chain has TRBV28 and TRBJ2-7; D is unclear. This CDR3 spans 11 amino acids. Germline V gene lookup returns CDR1 MDHEN and CDR2 SYDVKM. The V end lost 6 bases, the J end lost 5 bases, and 8 bases lay between the germline ends.

The J gene is TRBJ1-5, the V gene TRBV18, with 10 bases fitting TRBD1. Trimming took 1 base from V and 7 from J; bases not matched to a gene: 1. Germline V gene lookup returns CDR1 KGHSH and CDR2 LQKENI. The CDR3 sequence is 14 residues long. The CDR3: CASSPLGQGQPQHF. The CDR3 nucleotides read TGTGCCAGCTCACCACTGGGACAGGGGCAGCCCCAGCATTTT.

The table lists this clone with a few counts. The CDR3 nucleotides read TGTGCCAGCTACAAGTTCGCTAGCTCCCGCTACAATGAGCAGTTCTTC. The encoded protein is CASYKFASSRYNEQFF. The V gene is TRBV28, the J gene TRBJ2-1, with a possible D match to TRBD2 (5 bases). V was pared by 8 bases and J by 3 bases, with 20 bases between. This CDR3 region has 16 residues. CDR1 is MDHEN and CDR2 is SYDVKM in the germline V gene.

This clone was counted only a few times. V usage is TRBV25-1 and J usage is TRBJ2-3; 8 bases are a match to TRBD2. The CDR3 runs 18 residues. The J segment lost 1 base and the V segment lost 3 bases, leaving 12 bases of the junction unmatched. Germline V gene data show CDR1 as MGHDK and CDR2 as SYGVNS. In DNA form, the CDR3 reads TGTGCCAGCAGTGATCATCTCCCCCTCGGGGGGGGCACAGATACGCAGTATTTT. Its translation: CASSDHLPLGGGTDTQYF.

This clone has only a few counts. V and J are TRBV19 and TRBJ1-3; D may be TRBD1 (6 bases). Germline lookup yields CDR1 LNHDA and CDR2 SQIVND (reference sequence). Trimming cost V 7 bases and J 0 bases, with 10 bases left between them. The CDR3 has 14 amino acids. The DNA of the CDR3 is TGTGCCAGTACCTGGACAGTCTCTGGAAACACCATATATTTT. This encodes CASTWTVSGNTIYF.

The chain is built from TRBV27 and TRBJ2-5; D is perhaps TRBD1 (6 bases). V lost 0 bases to trimming and J lost 2 bases, with 10 bases between them. Per the germline V gene, CDR1 is MNHEY and CDR2 is SMNVEV (reference sequence). CDR3 length: 15 amino acids. CDR3 in amino acids: CASSLSGGQQETQYF. As DNA, the CDR3 is TGTGCCAGCAGTTTATCCGGTGGACAGCAAGAGACCCAGTACTTC.

The chain uses TRBV28 and TRBJ1-6, with TRBD1 matching over 9 bases. CDR3 size: 15 residues. The J segment lost 6 bases and the V segment lost 7 bases, leaving 7 bases of the junction unmatched. Per the germline V gene, CDR1 is MDHEN and CDR2 is SYDVKM. The chain's CDR3 is CASKGQGTSNSPLHF. In DNA, the CDR3 is TGTGCCAGCAAAGGACAGGGGACGAGTAATTCACCCCTCCACTTT.

The chain has TRBV5-1 and TRBJ2-3; tentatively, D is TRBD2 (7 bases). The germline V gene encodes CDR1 SGHRS and CDR2 YFSETQ. V lost 1 base, J lost 11 bases, and 14 bases lay in between. The CDR3 is 13 amino acids. The CDR3, as DNA: TGCGCCAGCAGCTTGACAGGGAGGGGTTTGCAGTATTTT. It translates to CASSLTGRGLQYF.

The chain has TRBV9 and TRBJ1-2, with D uncertain. CDR3 size: 13 residues. V was cut by 4 bases and J by 1 base, with 8 bases left in between. From germline, CDR1 is SGDLS and CDR2 YYNGEE. The CDR3 spells CASSSGFNYGYTF. The CDR3 DNA follows: TGTGCCAGCAGCTCCGGGTTTAACTATGGCTACACCTTC.

The J gene is TRBJ2-2, the V gene TRBV4-2, with 9 bases that match TRBD2. Germline V gives CDR1 LGHNA, CDR2 YNFKEQ. The CDR3 runs 16 residues. J gave up 4 bases and V 1 base, and 4 bases lay outside the gene matches. Here the CDR3 DNA reads TGTGCCAGCAGCCAAGGGCTAGCGGGGCCCACCGGGGAGCTGTTTTTT. Translating it yields CASSQGLAGPTGELFF.

This rearrangement joins TRBV7-2 to TRBJ2-1; a weak D match, TRBD1 (5 bases). V was trimmed by 3 bases and J by 5 bases, leaving 11 bases between them. The CDR3 totals 14 residues. Germline V gene lookup returns CDR1 SGHTA and CDR2 FQGNSA. CDR3 nucleotide sequence: TGTGCCAGCAGCTTCTATCAGGGCCACAATGAGCAGTTCTTC. Translation: CASSFYQGHNEQFF.

V and J are TRBV3-1 (or the pseudogene TRBV3-2) and TRBJ2-5; 7 nucleotides match TRBD1. V trimming: 2 bases; J trimming: 0 bases; junction bases outside the gene matches: 3. From germline, CDR1 is LGHDT and CDR2 YNNKEL (reference sequence). CDR3 size: 15 residues. The CDR3 loop is CASSQRQGYQETQYF. CDR3 DNA sequence: TGTGCCAGCAGCCAAAGACAGGGATACCAAGAGACCCAGTACTTC.

This chain joins TRBV28 and TRBJ2-5; 12 bases match TRBD2. This CDR3 has 15 residues. V shed 5 bases, J shed 4 bases, and the junction held 5 bases outside the gene matches. Germline V gene data show CDR1 as MDHEN and CDR2 as SYDVKM. CDR3 residues: CASSTRLAGVETQYF. In DNA, the CDR3 is TGTGCCAGCAGTACCCGACTAGCGGGGGTAGAGACCCAGTACTTC.

The table lists this clone with a few counts. The gene calls are TRBV29-1 and TRBJ2-1, with 13 positions matching TRBD2. CDR3 size: 15 residues. Germline CDR1 is SQVTM and CDR2 is ANQGSEA. The J segment lost 6 bases and the V segment lost 5 bases, leaving 7 bases of the junction unmatched. CDR3 sequence (DNA): TGCAGCGTTCGGACTAGCGGGGGTCCTATCAATGAGCAGTTCTTC. Amino acids: CSVRTSGGPINEQFF.

The chain employs TRBV3-1 (or the pseudogene TRBV3-2) and TRBJ2-7; D might be TRBD2 (5 bases). CDR1 and CDR2 from the germline V gene are LGHDT and YNNKEL (reference sequence). The CDR3 length is 15 residues. V lost 5 bases and J 3 bases, leaving 17 bases between the germline ends. The chain's CDR3 is CASSKNRGFVYEQYF. In DNA form, the CDR3 reads TGTGCCAGCAGCAAAAATCGAGGGTTCGTCTACGAGCAGTACTTC.

The chain links TRBV9 to TRBJ1-3; 9 nucleotides align to TRBD1. This CDR3 has 15 amino acids. After removal of 3 bases from V and 0 bases from J, the junction contained 1 base not matched to a gene. CDR1 is SGDLS and CDR2 is YYNGEE in the germline V gene. In nucleotides, the CDR3 is TGTGCCAGCAGCGAGACAGGGGGCTCTGGAAACACCATATATTTT. Protein sequence: CASSETGGSGNTIYF.

With regard to this clone: Other DNA sequences in the sample encode the same CDR3. CDR3 loop: CASSTGQGKSETQYF. The CDR3 DNA is TGTGCCAGCAGCACAGGACAGGGGAAGTCAGAGACCCAGTACTTC. The rearrangement joins TRBV5-4 to TRBJ2-5, with 9 nucleotides matching TRBD1. V lost 4 bases and J lost 4; bases outside the gene matches: 8. Germline CDR1 is SGHNT and CDR2 is YYREEE (reference sequence). This CDR3 contains 15 residues.

Only one count was recorded for this clone. CDR3 residues: CASSQVGRLYTIYF. The CDR3 nucleotides read TGCGCCAGCAGCCAAGTGGGGAGACTATACACCATATATTTT. V usage is TRBV4-1 and J usage is TRBJ1-3; D not certain. Trimming left V 1 base short and J 8 bases short, with 12 bases between. Per germline, CDR1 MGHRA and CDR2 YSYEKL. This CDR3 has 14 amino acids.

The CDR3 loop reads CASSLTRDRGTEAFF. The DNA of the CDR3 is TGTGCCAGCAGTTTAACCCGGGACAGGGGCACTGAAGCTTTCTTT. The rearrangement uses TRBV28 and TRBJ1-1, with 10 bases that match TRBD1. Germline loops: CDR1 MDHEN, CDR2 SYDVKM. There are 15 residues in the CDR3. V shed 2 bases, J shed 4 bases, and the junction held 4 bases outside the gene matches.